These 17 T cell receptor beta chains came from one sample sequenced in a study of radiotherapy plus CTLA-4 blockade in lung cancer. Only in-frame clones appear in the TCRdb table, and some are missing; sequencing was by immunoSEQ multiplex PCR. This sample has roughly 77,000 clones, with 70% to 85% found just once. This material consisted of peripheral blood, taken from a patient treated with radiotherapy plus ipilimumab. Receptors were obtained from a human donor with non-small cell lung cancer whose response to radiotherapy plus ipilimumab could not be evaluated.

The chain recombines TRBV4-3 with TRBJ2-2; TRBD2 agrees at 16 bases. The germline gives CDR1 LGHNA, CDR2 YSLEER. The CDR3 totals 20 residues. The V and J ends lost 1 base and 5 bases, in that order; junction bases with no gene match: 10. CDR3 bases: TGCGCCAGCAGCCAAGGGGACACGGGACTAGCGGGGGGGTGGACCGGGGAGCTGTTTTTT. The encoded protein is CASSQGDTGLAGGWTGELFF.

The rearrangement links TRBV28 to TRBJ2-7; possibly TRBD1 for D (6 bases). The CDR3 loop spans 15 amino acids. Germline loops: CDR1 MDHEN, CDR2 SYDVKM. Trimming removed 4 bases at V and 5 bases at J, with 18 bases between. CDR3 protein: CASSSVYRVYHEQYF. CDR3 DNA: TGTGCCAGCAGTTCGGTCTACAGGGTATACCACGAGCAGTACTTC. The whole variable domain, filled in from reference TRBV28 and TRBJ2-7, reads DVKVTQSSRYLVKRTGEKVFLECVQDMDHENMFWYRQDPGLGLRLIYFSYDVKMKEKGDIPEGYSVSREKKERFSLILESASTNQTSMYLCASSSVYRVYHEQYFGPGTRLTVT.

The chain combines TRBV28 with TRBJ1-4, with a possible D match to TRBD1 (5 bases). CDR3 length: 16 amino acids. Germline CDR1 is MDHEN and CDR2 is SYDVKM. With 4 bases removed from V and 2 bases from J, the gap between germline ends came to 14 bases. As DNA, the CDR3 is TGTGCCAGCAGTTCCCCTTCAGGGCCCACTAATGAAAAACTGTTTTTT. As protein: CASSSPSGPTNEKLFF.

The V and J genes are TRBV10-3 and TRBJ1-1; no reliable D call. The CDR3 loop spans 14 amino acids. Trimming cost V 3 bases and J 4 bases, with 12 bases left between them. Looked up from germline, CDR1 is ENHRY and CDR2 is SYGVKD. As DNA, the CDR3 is TGTGCCATCAGTGATTTGGACGCGGGCACTGAAGCTTTCTTT. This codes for CAISDLDAGTEAFF.

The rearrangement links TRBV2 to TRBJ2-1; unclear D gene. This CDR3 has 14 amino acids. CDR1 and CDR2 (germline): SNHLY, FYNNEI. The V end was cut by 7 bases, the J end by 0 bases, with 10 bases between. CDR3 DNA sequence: TGTGCCAGCAACCCGACACCCTCCTACAATGAGCAGTTCTTC. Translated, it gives CASNPTPSYNEQFF.

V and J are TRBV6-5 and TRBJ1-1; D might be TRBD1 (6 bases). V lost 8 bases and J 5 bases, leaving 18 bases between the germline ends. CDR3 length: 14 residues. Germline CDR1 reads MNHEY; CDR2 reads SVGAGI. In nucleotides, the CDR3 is TGTGCCAGCGCTGAGCAGGGGCTGGGGACTGAAGCTTTCTTT. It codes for CASAEQGLGTEAFF.

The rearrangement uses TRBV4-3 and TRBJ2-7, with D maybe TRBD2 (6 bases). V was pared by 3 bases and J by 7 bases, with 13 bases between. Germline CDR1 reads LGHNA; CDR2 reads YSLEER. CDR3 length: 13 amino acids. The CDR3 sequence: CASSHSGSREQYF. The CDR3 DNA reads TGCGCCAGCAGCCATTCCGGGAGTAGAGAGCAGTACTTC.

The CDR3 DNA follows: TGTGCCAGCAGCTCCCGACTAGCGGGTTACAATGAGCAGTTCTTC. Protein: CASSSRLAGYNEQFF. The V and J genes are TRBV11-3 and TRBJ2-1; 10 nucleotides match TRBD2. V shed 4 bases and J 4 bases; nucleotides not matched to a gene: 4. Germline loops: CDR1 SGHNT, CDR2 YENEEA. The CDR3 covers 15 residues.

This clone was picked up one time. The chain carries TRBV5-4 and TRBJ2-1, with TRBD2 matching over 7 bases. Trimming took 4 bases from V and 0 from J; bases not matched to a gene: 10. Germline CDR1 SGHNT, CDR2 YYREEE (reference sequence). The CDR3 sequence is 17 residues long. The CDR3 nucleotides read TGTGCCAGCAGCCCGTTACTAGCGCCGAGCTCCTACAATGAGCAGTTCTTC. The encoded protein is CASSPLLAPSSYNEQFF.

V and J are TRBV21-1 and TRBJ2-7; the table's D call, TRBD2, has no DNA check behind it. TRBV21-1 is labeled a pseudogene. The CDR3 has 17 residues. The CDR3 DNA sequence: TGTGCCAGCAGCAAATGGCTAGCGGGAGGTAACCCCTACGAGCAGTACTTC. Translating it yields CASSKWLAGGNPYEQYF.

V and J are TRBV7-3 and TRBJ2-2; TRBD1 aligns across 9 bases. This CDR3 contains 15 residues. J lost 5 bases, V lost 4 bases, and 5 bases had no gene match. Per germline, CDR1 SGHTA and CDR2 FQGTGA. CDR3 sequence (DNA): TGTGCCAGCAGCTCGAGACAGGGGGGGACCGGGGAGCTGTTTTTT. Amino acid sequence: CASSSRQGGTGELFF.

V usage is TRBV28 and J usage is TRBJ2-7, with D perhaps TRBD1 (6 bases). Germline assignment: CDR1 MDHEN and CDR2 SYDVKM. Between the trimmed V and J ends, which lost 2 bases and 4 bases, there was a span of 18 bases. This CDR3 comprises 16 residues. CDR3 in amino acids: CASSLAFSGARYEQYF. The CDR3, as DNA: TGTGCCAGCAGTTTAGCATTCTCAGGGGCGCGGTACGAGCAGTACTTC.

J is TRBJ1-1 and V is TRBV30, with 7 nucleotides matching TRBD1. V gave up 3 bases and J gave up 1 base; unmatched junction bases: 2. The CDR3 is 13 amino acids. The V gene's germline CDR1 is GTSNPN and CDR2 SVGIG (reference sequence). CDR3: CAWRNRGNTEAFF. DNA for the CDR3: TGTGCCTGGAGGAACAGGGGGAACACTGAAGCTTTCTTT.

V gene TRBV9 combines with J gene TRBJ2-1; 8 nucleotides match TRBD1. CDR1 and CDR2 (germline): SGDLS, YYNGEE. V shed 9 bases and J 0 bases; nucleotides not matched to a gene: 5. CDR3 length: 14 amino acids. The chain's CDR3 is CATSDRDSYNEQFF. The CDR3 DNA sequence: TGTGCCACTTCGGACAGGGACTCCTACAATGAGCAGTTCTTC.

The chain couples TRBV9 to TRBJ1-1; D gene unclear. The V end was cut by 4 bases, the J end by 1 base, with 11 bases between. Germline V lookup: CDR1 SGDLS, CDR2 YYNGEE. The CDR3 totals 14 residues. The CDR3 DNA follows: TGTGCCAGCAGCTTTGCGGGGTCGAACACTGAAGCTTTCTTT. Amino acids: CASSFAGSNTEAFF.

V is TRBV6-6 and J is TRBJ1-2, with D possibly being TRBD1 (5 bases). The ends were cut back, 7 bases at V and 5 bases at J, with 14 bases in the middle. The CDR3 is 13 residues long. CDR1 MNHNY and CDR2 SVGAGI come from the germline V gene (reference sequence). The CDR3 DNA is TGTGCCAGCACCCCGCCCGGGGGTTATGGCTACACCTTC. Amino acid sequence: CASTPPGGYGYTF.

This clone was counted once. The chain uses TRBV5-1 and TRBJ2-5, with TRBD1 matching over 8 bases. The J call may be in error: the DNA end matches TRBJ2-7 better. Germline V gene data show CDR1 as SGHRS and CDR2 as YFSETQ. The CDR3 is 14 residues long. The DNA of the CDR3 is TGCGCCAGCAGCTTGGGAGACAGGGGAAACGAGCAGTACTTC. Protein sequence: CASSLGDRGNEQYF.